This T cell receptor beta chain was identified during a study of cytomegalovirus exposure and HLA in healthy donors. CDR3 size: 14 residues. Trimming removed 4 bases at V and 7 bases at J, with 14 bases between. CDR1 and CDR2 (germline): MNHNS, SASEGT. Researchers ran the PCR with 60 Vbeta and 13 Jbeta primers. Clones were sequenced by immunoSEQ multiplex PCR, and TCRdb holds only the in-frame ones, with some missing. Of roughly 150,000 clones listed, almost 80% are singletons. This clone was detected only once. This chain joins TRBV6-1 and TRBJ1-5, with D maybe TRBD1 (5 bases). The specimen was PBMCs. The clonotype originates from a male donor in good health and CMV-seronegative. The CDR3 DNA reads as TGTGCCAGCAGTGGGTTGGGGGGACGGCAGCCCCAGCATTTT. Translation: CASSGLGGRQPQHF.